This entry lists 2 T cell receptor beta chains sequenced from one sample in a study of blood T cells in healthy people across ages. Through a sample-barcoded 5' primer and a J-beta primer mix, a second PCR was run for roughly 7 to 11 cycles. One entry per CDR3 protein results from TCRdb running MiXCR on the 5' RACE reads. Among 700,000 to 950,000 distinct CDR3 sequences listed, roughly 60% were seen once. The sample was blood. These receptors came from a man aged 25-40 years in good health.

The chain employs TRBV29-1 and TRBJ2-5; 8 bases align to TRBD1. CDR1 SQVTM and CDR2 ANQGSEA come from the germline V gene. V lost 2 bases and J lost 0; bases outside the gene matches: 5. This CDR3 region has 15 residues. The CDR3 region is CSVEPGQAYQETQYF. CDR3 coding DNA: TGCAGCGTTGAACCGGGACAGGCGTACCAAGAGACCCAGTACTTC. Full variable domain (rest looked up from reference TRBV29-1 and TRBJ2-5): SAVISQKPSRDICQRGTSLTIQCQVDSQVTMMFWYRQQPGQSLTLIATANQGSEATYESGFVIDKFPISRPNLTFSTLTVSNMSPEDSSIYLCSVEPGQAYQETQYFGPGTRLLVL.

The chain links TRBV6-6 to TRBJ1-1, with D maybe TRBD1 (5 bases). The germline V and J ends were trimmed by 6 bases and 0 bases, with 11 bases remaining between them. This CDR3 is built from 14 residues. Germline V gene sequence: CDR1 MNHNY, CDR2 SVGAGI (reference sequence). The CDR3 reads CASRGEGMNTEAFF. CDR3 coding DNA: TGTGCCAGCAGGGGAGAGGGGATGAACACTGAAGCTTTCTTT.